The 16 T cell receptor beta chains presented below share a single source sample, sequenced in a study of chemoradiotherapy in HPV16-positive cancers. The protocol was immunoSEQ multiplex PCR, while the TCRdb copy is restricted to in-frame clones and leaves out a portion. This repertoire shows some 940 clones, about nine tenths found once; its top ten account for about 11%. The sequenced sample was tumor tissue, obtained from a patient who underwent chemoradiotherapy. The receptors shown here come from a human donor with HPV-associated anogenital cancer.

The V and J genes are TRBV2 and TRBJ2-5; the D is unclear. The length of the CDR3 is 10 residues. Germline assignment: CDR1 SNHLY and CDR2 FYNNEI. The V end lost 1 base, the J end lost 6 bases, and 0 bases lay between the germline ends. The CDR3 spells CASSEETQYF. The CDR3 bases are TGTGCCAGCAGTGAAGAGACCCAGTACTTC.

This clone showed up just a few times. The CDR3 sequence: CASNRVKNSPLHF. CDR3 coding DNA: TGTGCCAGCAACAGGGTAAAGAATTCACCCCTCCACTTT. The rearrangement uses TRBV2 and TRBJ1-6; weak D call: TRBD1 (6 bases). Germline V gene sequence: CDR1 SNHLY, CDR2 FYNNEI. V lost 7 bases and J 7 bases, leaving 11 bases between the germline ends. The CDR3 has 13 amino acids.

The rearrangement uses TRBV9 and TRBJ1-5; no clear D gene. Germline-derived CDR1 and CDR2 are SGDLS and YYNGEE. The CDR3 runs to 15 residues. Trimming cost V 0 bases and J 1 base, with 8 bases left between them. In DNA form, the CDR3 reads TGTGCCAGCAGCGTAGGGGCCGACAGCAATCAGCCCCAGCATTTT. Encoded protein: CASSVGADSNQPQHF.

This clone has a single count. The J gene is TRBJ2-5, the V gene TRBV18; 7 nucleotides align to TRBD1. J gave up 9 bases and V 1 base, and 5 bases lay outside the gene matches. The CDR3 loop spans 13 amino acids. Germline V gene sequence: CDR1 KGHSH, CDR2 LQKENI. The CDR3 DNA sequence: TGTGCCAGCTCACCACAAGACGGACAGGCCCAGTACTTC. It yields the protein CASSPQDGQAQYF.

The V and J genes are TRBV10-3 and TRBJ2-3, with 7 bases aligning to TRBD2. This CDR3 region has 12 residues. J gave up 0 bases and V 10 bases, and 1 base lay outside the gene matches. CDR1 and CDR2 (germline): ENHRY, SYGVKD. CDR3 DNA sequence: TGTGCCACTAGCGGTAGCACAGATACGCAGTATTTT. It yields the protein CATSGSTDTQYF.

This sequence joins TRBV5-1 and TRBJ1-2; D is uncertain. V shed 1 base and J shed 3 bases, with 13 bases lying between them. Germline-derived CDR1 and CDR2 are SGHRS and YFSETQ. The CDR3 loop spans 15 amino acids. Here the CDR3 DNA reads TGCGCCAGCAGCTTGACCCAGGAAACTCACTATGGCTACACCTTC. This encodes CASSLTQETHYGYTF.

The chain is built from TRBV11-2 and TRBJ2-1; perhaps TRBD1 as D (6 bases). V lost 4 bases, J lost 5 bases, and 9 bases lay in between. Germline V CDR1 and CDR2: SGHAT, FQNNGV. This CDR3 is 13 amino acids long. The CDR3 sequence is CASSSGTNNEQFF. The CDR3 DNA follows: TGTGCCAGCAGCTCTGGGACAAACAATGAGCAGTTCTTC.

In this sample, this clone turned up once. The V gene is TRBV29-1, the J gene TRBJ2-3; 14 bases agree with TRBD2. V lost 4 bases, J lost 2 bases, and 11 bases stayed unmatched. This CDR3 is 18 amino acids long. The germline CDR1 and CDR2 sequences are SQVTM and ANQGSEA. This CDR3 is CSVAGGKGLAGATDTQYF. CDR3 DNA: TGCAGCGTTGCTGGTGGGAAGGGACTAGCGGGAGCCACAGATACGCAGTATTTT.

V and J are TRBV7-9 and TRBJ1-1; 8 bases are shared with TRBD1. After removal of 8 bases from V and 0 bases from J, the junction contained 5 bases not matched to a gene. Looked up from germline, CDR1 is SEHNR and CDR2 is FQNEAQ (reference sequence). The CDR3 length is 14 residues. CDR3 loop: CASAGQGLNTEAFF. In DNA, the CDR3 is TGTGCCAGCGCCGGACAGGGTTTGAACACTGAAGCTTTCTTT.

This chain uses TRBV7-3 with TRBJ2-2; D gene unclear. Germline V gives CDR1 SGHTA, CDR2 FQGTGA. V was pared by 5 bases and J by 0 bases, with 13 bases between. The CDR3 contains 16 residues. CDR3 coding DNA: TGTGCCAGCAGCCAAAGTTGGTCCGCGAACACCGGGGAGCTGTTTTTT. This codes for CASSQSWSANTGELFF.

This chain uses TRBV6-6 with TRBJ2-7; D might be TRBD1 or TRBD2, each matching 5 bases. The V gene lost 2 bases and the J gene lost 2 bases, with 16 bases spanning the gap. This CDR3 region has 16 residues. CDR1 and CDR2 from the germline V gene are MNHNY and SVGAGI (reference sequence). Here the CDR3 reads CASSYGDHQGPYEQYF. CDR3 sequence (DNA): TGTGCCAGCAGTTACGGGGACCATCAGGGCCCCTACGAGCAGTACTTC.

J is TRBJ2-2 and V is TRBV11-1; D is possibly TRBD1 or TRBD2 (5 bases each). The CDR3 has 15 residues. Germline V CDR1 and CDR2: SGHAT, FQDESV (reference sequence). Trimming removed 4 bases from V and 2 bases from J, with 11 bases in between. The CDR3 sequence: CASSWDGLNTGELFF. The DNA of the CDR3 is TGTGCCAGCAGCTGGGACGGGCTCAACACCGGGGAGCTGTTTTTT.

DNA of the CDR3: TGTGCCAGCAGCTTATCGGGCCATGAAAATGAAAAACTGTTTTTT. It specifies CASSLSGHENEKLFF. V gene TRBV7-9 combines with J gene TRBJ1-4; D remains unclear. The length of the CDR3 is 15 residues. Germline V lookup: CDR1 SEHNR, CDR2 FQNEAQ (reference sequence). The germline V and J ends were trimmed by 2 bases and 5 bases, with 12 bases remaining between them. Based on the CDR3 plus reference TRBV7-9 and TRBJ1-4, the full variable domain is DTGVSQNPRHKITKRGQNVTFRCDPISEHNRLYWYRQTLGQGPEFLTYFQNEAQLEKSRLLSDRFSAERPKGSFSTLEIQRTEQGDSAMYLCASSLSGHENEKLFFGSGTQLSVL.

V and J are TRBV30 and TRBJ2-7; weak D call: TRBD2 (6 bases). Between the trimmed V and J ends, which lost 0 bases and 2 bases, there was a span of 11 bases. The germline V gene has CDR1 GTSNPN and CDR2 SVGIG (reference sequence). The CDR3 is 14 amino acids. CDR3 amino acids: CAWSVWREPYEQYF. Here the CDR3 DNA reads TGTGCCTGGAGTGTATGGCGGGAACCCTACGAGCAGTACTTC. The whole variable domain, remainder taken from reference TRBV30 and TRBJ2-7, is SQTIHQWPATLVQPVGSPLSLECTVEGTSNPNLYWYRQAAGRGLQLLFYSVGIGQISSEVPQNLSASRPQDRQFILSSKKLLLSDSGFYLCAWSVWREPYEQYFGPGTRLTVT.

The chain couples TRBV9 to TRBJ2-1, with TRBD2 identical over 9 bases. CDR1 is SGDLS, CDR2 YYNGEE, per germline. The CDR3 runs 16 residues. Trimming cost V 0 bases and J 2 bases; bases outside gene matches: 3. CDR3 coding DNA: TGTGCCAGCAGCGTAGAATTAGCGGGGGCCTACAATGAGCAGTTCTTC. Amino acids: CASSVELAGAYNEQFF. The entire variable domain, with the rest obtained from reference TRBV9 and TRBJ2-1, is as follows: DSGVTQTPKHLITATGQRVTLRCSPRSGDLSVYWYQQSLDQGLQFLIQYYNGEERAKGNILERFSAQQFPDLHSELNLSSLELGDSALYFCASSVELAGAYNEQFFGPGTRLTVL.

V gene TRBV27 combines with J gene TRBJ2-5; TRBD1 matches at 9 bases. The CDR3 has 14 residues. V lost 6 bases and J lost 2; bases outside the gene matches: 4. The germline V gene has CDR1 MNHEY and CDR2 SMNVEV (reference sequence). The DNA of the CDR3 is TGTGCCAGCAGCCAAGACAGGGGGCAAGAGACCCAGTACTTC. Its translation is CASSQDRGQETQYF.